Listed here is a single T cell receptor (beta chain). This sample is part of a study of blood T cells in healthy people across ages. Sample-barcoded 5' priming and a J-beta primer mix drove a second PCR of roughly 7 to 11 cycles. TCRdb redid the calling of the 5' RACE reads with MiXCR, one entry per CDR3 protein. This table has 650,000 to 800,000 distinct CDR3 sequences, 52% appearing once. V shed 6 bases and J shed 5 bases, with 16 bases lying between them. The CDR3 runs to 14 residues. This TCR was recovered from a woman at least 80 years old in good health. This chain links TRBV12-3 or TRBV12-4 with TRBJ1-1; tentatively, D is TRBD1 (5 bases). Material for sequencing was blood. Here the CDR3 reads CASRSLQAPTEAFF. CDR3 DNA: TGTGCCAGCAGATCCCTACAGGCGCCTACTGAAGCTTTCTTT.